This is a list of T cell receptor beta chains from one sample in a study of T cell repertoires in cytomegalovirus infection. From the reads, TCRdb called clonotypes with MiXCR, one entry per CDR3 protein. The sample carries approximately 190,000 distinct CDR3 sequences, less than 9.5% recorded once. The sample consisted of PBMCs. Receptor source: a human donor in good health (CMV status not recorded). Some clones in this sample may be carry-over from other donors' samples. The CDR3 runs from the conserved cysteine through the conserved F or W.

V: TRBV9; J: TRBJ1-1; CDR3: CASSPRPTGDTEAFF
V: TRBV5-4; J: TRBJ2-7; CDR3: CASSPGTSFYEQYF
V: TRBV6-2/TRBV6-3; J: TRBJ2-5; CDR3: CASFADSRETQYF
V: TRBV2; J: TRBJ2-1; CDR3: CARGTSGAISSYNEQFF
V: TRBV28; J: TRBJ1-2; CDR3: CASRPTRTHGYGYTF
V: TRBV7-9; J: TRBJ1-5; CDR3: CASSLDGSNQPQHF
V: TRBV29-1; J: TRBJ2-1; CDR3: CSTSPTSGMAAHEQFF
V: TRBV10-3; J: TRBJ1-5; CDR3: CAVGGAGSSNQPQHF
V: TRBV10-3; J: TRBJ2-7; CDR3: CAIRVTKAGGSYEQYF
V: TRBV11-2; J: TRBJ1-3; CDR3: CASSLVSGSGNTIYF
V: TRBV11-2; J: TRBJ2-5; CDR3: CASSALGQDPRETQYF
V: TRBV3-1; J: TRBJ1-5; CDR3: CASSPAGQPQHF
V: TRBV14; J: TRBJ1-2; CDR3: CASSQDRSPDGYTF
V: TRBV7-2; J: TRBJ2-5; CDR3: CASTKRQLAGGMETQYF
V: TRBV7-8; J: TRBJ2-7; CDR3: CASSTGRGPVAEQYF
V: TRBV3-1; J: TRBJ2-7; CDR3: CASSQAQKGSYEQYF
V: TRBV6-2/TRBV6-3; J: TRBJ2-1; CDR3: CASSYSRGNEQFF
V: TRBV10-2; J: TRBJ1-1; CDR3: CASSDRGLNTEAFF
V: TRBV11-2; J: TRBJ1-4; CDR3: CASSPSGDRAKLFF
V: TRBV6-2/TRBV6-3; J: TRBJ1-1; CDR3: CASSYWSDTEAFF
V: TRBV4-3; J: TRBJ2-2; CDR3: CASSQEVSLAGELFF
V: TRBV5-5; J: TRBJ1-1; CDR3: CASSATANTEAFF
V: TRBV7-9; J: TRBJ2-6; CDR3: CASSSSRGGANVLTF
V: TRBV19; J: TRBJ2-1; CDR3: CASTGTPLYNEQFF
V: TRBV7-2; J: TRBJ2-4; CDR3: CASSIISGGAAKNIQYF
V: TRBV29-1; J: TRBJ2-1; CDR3: CSVETGHIYNEQFF
V: TRBV12-3/TRBV12-4; J: TRBJ1-1; CDR3: CASSPPDRDLPTF
V: TRBV6-6; J: TRBJ1-5; CDR3: CASRPYLDSTNQPQHF
V: TRBV11-2; J: TRBJ2-3; CDR3: CASSLVGRGGGRTDTQYF
V: TRBV7-9; J: TRBJ1-2; CDR3: CASSLEQERGYTF
V: TRBV15; J: TRBJ2-7; CDR3: CATSRSELADSSYEQYF
V: TRBV6-5; J: TRBJ2-1; CDR3: CASRRDGMGEQFF
V: TRBV5-6; J: TRBJ2-2; CDR3: CASSWATGANTGELFF